The clone carrying this T cell receptor beta chain has just one count. Its specificity is not known. CDR1 DFQATT and CDR2 SNEGSKA come from the germline V gene (reference sequence). The CDR3 runs 13 residues. A second PCR of roughly 6 to 12 cycles used a sample-barcoded 5' primer and a J-beta primer mix. TCRdb called the 5' RACE reads again in MiXCR, with one record for every CDR3 protein. The top ten hold approximately 29% of the sample, which has a few hundred thousand distinct CDR3 sequences, 27% seen once. The sample belongs to a study of blood T cells in healthy people across ages. General observations from the study: Whereas aged donors had fewer naive CD4+ cells, long-lived donors had more of them and higher diversity. Since the PBMCs were unsorted, naive and antigen-experienced cells could not be conclusively compared.

The source is a woman in her seventies in good health. The rearrangement uses TRBV20-1 and TRBJ2-3; unclear D gene. The sample was blood. CDR3 in DNA: TGCAGGCTCGCCAGTGGAGAGGATGATACGCAGTATTTT. Protein product: CRLASGEDDTQYF.